This TCR beta chain was observed in a study of blood T cell repertoires in COVID-19 (dated by TCRdb to the early 2020s). Looking at the study overall: Samples from collaborators originated in the United States, Italy and Spain and spanned both the acute and convalescent phases of COVID-19. Where HLA class I and class II types were available, the types were taken from metadata supplied by the sample provider, not from assay-based typing. The sample metadata nearly always contained a de-identified subject ID, COVID-19 status, age in years and sex. Samples came from the ongoing ImmuneRACE study (first 160 participants) plus 1,254 subjects from 6 global collaborators. Deeply sampled blood TCRbeta repertoires from subjects exposed to, actively infected with, or recovered from COVID-19 were included in the dataset. A freely available public database, intended as a resource for researchers studying the immune response to SARS-CoV-2, is where the repertoires were released. The prospective study material was composed of cDNA or gDNA derived from T cells, B-cell-depleted T cells, or PBMCs. Study-wide conclusions, independent of this receptor: The quantity of clinical and demographic metadata differed by source and by participant and was supplied without curation.

Details on this clone: Its antigen is still unknown. Base qualities were left out, and no much larger clone turns up one base away.

CDR1 and CDR2 are drawn from the germline V gene: SGHTA, FQGTGA. The CDR3 goes from the cysteine to the phenylalanine over 15 residues. Only CDR3 DNA is held: 45 bases, read in frame from base 1. A distance of 10 bases separates the germline ends of V and J, which lose 4 bases and 0 bases respectively. TCRbeta CDR3 regions were amplified from genomic DNA using the immunoSEQ Assay, a bias-controlled multiplex PCR. For the original study's pipeline: Nucleated cell counts per sample were estimated from amplification of reference gene primers within the assay. To quantify the absolute abundance of each unique TCRbeta CDR3 rearrangement, sequence reads were collapsed and filtered. For each sample, productive Simpson clonality was calculated as the square root of Simpson's diversity index over productive rearrangements. TCRdb re-hosts the immuneACCESS table, in-frame sequences only. Its copies lack some clones; in the studies checked, an unresolved V gene accounts for under half of them, and the cause for the rest is not known. V, J and clone size derive from that table, while D and trimming were established from the DNA sequence. For this sample the table gives 200,000 to 250,000 clones, of which around 84% were detected only once. The ten largest clonotypes hold 15% to 20% of the sample.

The collaborating institutions used their own protocols to collect whole blood in K2EDTA tubes. For TCRbeta analysis, collaborator samples were shipped as frozen whole blood, as isolated PBMCs, or as DNA extracted from either sample type. The chain couples TRBV7-3 to TRBJ2-1; tentative D gene TRBD1, with 6 bases matching. Sequences were obtained from peripheral blood. The sequence derives from a woman of 80 years or more with active or convalescent COVID-19. This receptor carries the CDR3 CASSSRGSSYNEQFF. The sequenced DNA: TGTGCCAGCAGCTCAAGGGGGTCCTCCTACAATGAGCAGTTCTTC.